This TCR beta chain was identified in a study of immune cell composition in non-small cell lung cancer. Study-wide results and caveats: Tumour TCR-beta clonality showed no significant link to smoking pack-years. Squamous lung tumours showed higher top 10 clone scores and clonality than adenocarcinomas. Clones >0.5% enriched in tumour were rarer in adenocarcinoma (about 33%) than squamous (75%).

Sequencing used immunoSEQ multiplex PCR; TCRdb keeps in-frame clones, though not all of them. Of roughly 3,400 clones detected, 65% to 80% appear once; the ten largest clones hold about 4%. There are 12 residues in the CDR3. V was trimmed by 5 bases and J by 2 bases, leaving 6 bases between them. Germline values: CDR1 KGHSH, CDR2 LQKENI. Frozen unsorted single-cell suspensions supplied the genomic DNA. In regard to this clone: Its matching antigen is unknown.

The receptor was isolated from a human donor with non-small cell lung cancer. Sequenced input: lung tumor tissue. The chain links TRBV18 to TRBJ1-1; no definite D call. The DNA for the CDR3 is TGTGCCAGCTCAGGACTCAACACTGAAGCTTTCTTT. It translates to CASSGLNTEAFF.